This T cell receptor beta chain appears in the sequencing data of a study of shared clonotypes between healthy human individuals. Across the study: CD4 naive and memory got three plates each, CD8 naive two, CD8 memory one.

TCRdb keeps only in-frame clones here, not all; method: immunoSEQ multiplex PCR. The table has under 1,900,000 clones, 98% seen once. Study-level points and caveats: Few donors restricted represented genetic and exposure-history diversity.

Comments on this clone: Its antigen is undetermined. This sample includes further DNA sequences coding for the same CDR3.

The authors divided CD4+ cells into CD45RA+ naive and CD45RA-negative memory subsets. V was pared by 2 bases and J by 3 bases, with 3 bases of the junction left unmatched. This CDR3 comprises 14 residues. Germline CDR1 and CDR2: KGHSH and LQKENI. The specimen was naive CD4+ T cells sorted from blood. Sample subset: CD45RA+ positively selected. The TCR was taken from a man aged 25 to 40 in good health. V is TRBV18 and J is TRBJ2-7; 8 nucleotides align to TRBD2. The CDR3 protein is CASSPTSGDYEQYF. The CDR3 bases are TGTGCCAGCTCACCAACTAGCGGTGACTACGAGCAGTACTTC.